These T cell receptor beta chains were read from a single sample in a study of shared clonotypes between healthy human individuals. Sequencing was performed with immunoSEQ multiplex PCR; in TCRdb, only in-frame clones are kept and a portion is missing. Among about 1.1 million clones listed, 60% to 85% were seen once. Sequencing used memory CD4+ T cells from PBMCs. The receptors were sampled from a man aged 18 to 29 in good health. Some clones in this sample may be carry-over from other donors' samples. Each CDR3 is given with its conserved first and last residue. The D gene is left open where the match is weak. Rows may omit the clone size; those that give it use once, few, many or a size class.

V	size	D	J	CDR3	DNA
TRBV18	.	.	TRBJ2-5	CASSSNRGETQYF	TGTGCCAGCTCATCAAATAGGGGTGAGACCCAGTACTTC
TRBV5-1	.	.	TRBJ2-7	CASSLAGTQTYEQYF	TGCGCCAGCAGCTTGGCGGGGACTCAGACCTACGAGCAGTACTTC
TRBV29-1	.	.	TRBJ2-5	CSVTRGYSAPRETQYF	TGCAGCGTAACGCGTGGATATAGCGCCCCGAGGGAGACCCAGTACTTC
TRBV7-8	.	TRBD2	TRBJ2-7	CASSLVGGRPAYEQYF	TGTGCCAGCAGCTTAGTGGGCGGGAGGCCCGCCTACGAGCAGTACTTC
TRBV10-2	few	.	TRBJ2-1	CASSESTHYSSYNEQFF	TGCGCCAGCAGTGAGTCTACGCACTATAGCTCCTACAATGAGCAGTTCTTC
TRBV29-1	.	.	TRBJ1-1	CSVEYATEAFF	TGCAGCGTTGAGTACGCGACTGAAGCTTTCTTT
TRBV7-8	.	.	TRBJ1-5	CASSFSSNQPQHF	TGTGCCAGCAGCTTTAGTAGTAATCAGCCCCAGCATTTT
TRBV4-1	few	.	TRBJ1-1	CASSLIENTEAFF	TGCGCCAGCAGCCTGATTGAGAACACTGAAGCTTTCTTT
TRBV6-6	.	TRBD1	TRBJ1-3	CASSAGTGAGNTIYF	TGTGCCAGCAGTGCCGGGACAGGGGCTGGAAACACCATATATTTT
TRBV28	.	.	TRBJ2-7	CASSLYSGSSYEQYF	TGTGCCAGCAGTTTATACTCCGGGAGCTCCTACGAGCAGTACTTC
TRBV18	.	TRBD1	TRBJ2-2	CASSPAPGQGGSGELFF	TGTGCCAGCTCACCCGCCCCGGGACAGGGAGGAAGCGGGGAGCTGTTTTTT
TRBV6-5	few	.	TRBJ1-1	CASTPTVNTEAFF	TGTGCCAGCACCCCGACAGTGAACACTGAAGCTTTCTTT
TRBV7-2	.	TRBD2	TRBJ2-1	CASSKGLAANEQFF	TGTGCCAGCAGCAAGGGACTAGCGGCTAATGAGCAGTTCTTC
TRBV19	.	TRBD1	TRBJ2-7	CASTRQGAPYEQYF	TGTGCCAGTACCCGGCAGGGGGCCCCTTACGAGCAGTACTTC
TRBV4-1	.	TRBD1	TRBJ1-2	CASSRDGDRNYGYTF	TGCGCCAGCAGCCGGGATGGGGACAGGAACTATGGCTACACCTTC
TRBV19	.	.	TRBJ1-2	CASTSTGVFGYTF	TGTGCCAGTACCTCAACGGGAGTATTTGGCTACACCTTC
TRBV4-1	.	.	TRBJ2-1	CASSQDISGRVAEQFF	TGCGCCAGCAGCCAAGATATTTCCGGGAGAGTTGCTGAGCAGTTCTTC
TRBV7-2	.	.	TRBJ2-7	CASSHAGTSRGYEQYF	TGTGCCAGCAGCCACGCCGGGACTTCTAGGGGTTACGAGCAGTACTTC
TRBV6-5	.	.	TRBJ1-1	CASSYSRGDTEAFF	TGTGCCAGCAGTTACTCCAGGGGCGACACTGAAGCTTTCTTT
TRBV5-1	.	.	TRBJ2-2	CASSSRGRGSPKVTGELFF	TGCGCCAGCAGCTCCCGAGGCCGGGGGAGCCCGAAAGTAACCGGGGAGCTGTTTTTT